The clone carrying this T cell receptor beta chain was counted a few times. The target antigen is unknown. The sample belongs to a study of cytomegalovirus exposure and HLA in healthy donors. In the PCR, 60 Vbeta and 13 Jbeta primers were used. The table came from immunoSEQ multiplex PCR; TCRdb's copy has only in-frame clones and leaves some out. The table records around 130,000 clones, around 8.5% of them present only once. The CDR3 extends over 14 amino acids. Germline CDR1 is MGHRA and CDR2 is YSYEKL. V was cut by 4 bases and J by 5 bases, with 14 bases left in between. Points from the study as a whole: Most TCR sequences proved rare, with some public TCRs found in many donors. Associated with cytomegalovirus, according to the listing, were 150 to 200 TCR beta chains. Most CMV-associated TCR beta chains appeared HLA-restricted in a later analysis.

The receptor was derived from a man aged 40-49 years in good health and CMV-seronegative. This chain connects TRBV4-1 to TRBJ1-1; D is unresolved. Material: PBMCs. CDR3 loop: CASSPPEGGTEAFF. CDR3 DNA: TGCGCCAGCAGCCCCCCGGAGGGCGGGACTGAAGCTTTCTTT.